These 17 T cell receptor beta chains were sequenced from one sample in a study of blood T cell repertoires in COVID-19. Generated by immunoSEQ multiplex PCR, the TCRdb table keeps only in-frame clones and is missing some. The sample shows 100,000 to 120,000 clones, about two thirds of them seen only once. Sequences were obtained from peripheral blood. Receptor source: a middle-aged woman with acute or convalescent COVID-19.

This chain links TRBV15 with TRBJ1-1; maybe TRBD1 (5 bases). This CDR3 is 13 amino acids long. Trimming cost V 5 bases and J 4 bases, with 11 bases left between them. Germline V gene data show CDR1 as LNHNV and CDR2 as YYDKDF (reference sequence). The CDR3 loop is CATSPPGFTEAFF. The CDR3 DNA reads TGTGCCACCAGCCCCCCAGGGTTCACTGAAGCTTTCTTT. The full variable domain, completed using reference TRBV15 and TRBJ1-1, is DAMVIQNPRYQVTQFGKPVTLSCSQTLNHNVMYWYQQKSSQAPKLLFHYYDKDFNNEADTPDNFQSRRPNTSFCFLDIRSPGLGDTAMYLCATSPPGFTEAFFGQGTRLTVV.

This clone was picked up a small number of times. The chain recombines TRBV19 with TRBJ1-2; TRBD1 might be the D (6 bases). Germline CDR1 and CDR2: LNHDA and SQIVND (reference sequence). This CDR3 region has 18 residues. The V end was cut by 4 bases, the J end by 5 bases, with 26 bases between. The CDR3 reads CASSRIPNRETLGYGYTF. The CDR3 DNA is TGTGCCAGTAGTAGGATCCCAAACAGGGAAACCCTTGGATATGGCTACACCTTC.

This clone was observed once. The chain joins TRBV29-1 to TRBJ2-7, with TRBD2 identical over 7 bases. J gave up 5 bases and V 5 bases, and 12 bases lay outside the gene matches. The CDR3 covers 14 residues. The germline V gene encodes CDR1 SQVTM and CDR2 ANQGSEA. The CDR3: CSVSVGHREDEQYF. The CDR3 coding sequence is TGCAGCGTTTCCGTCGGACACCGGGAGGACGAGCAGTACTTC.

This chain connects TRBV29-1 to TRBJ2-2, with 10 bases that match TRBD2. The trim removed 3 bases at V and 6 bases at J, leaving 4 bases unmatched. Germline loops: CDR1 SQVTM, CDR2 ANQGSEA. This CDR3 comprises 14 residues. In nucleotides, the CDR3 is TGCAGCGTTGAGTCTAGCGGGGGTCCCGGGGAGCTGTTTTTT. Its translation: CSVESSGGPGELFF.

In this sample, this clone turned up a few times. V usage is TRBV21-1 and J usage is TRBJ2-7; the table calls TRBD2, which could not be checked here. TRBV21-1 counts as a pseudogene. The CDR3 is 18 amino acids. The CDR3 bases are TGTGCCAGCAGCAAAGGATTCGCTAGCGGGGGCCGCGTCTACGAGCAGTACTTC. Its translation is CASSKGFASGGRVYEQYF.

This clone has a handful of counts. V is TRBV24-1 and J is TRBJ1-5; 7 bases fit TRBD1. J was trimmed by 0 bases and V by 2 bases; bases with no gene match: 6. The germline CDR1 and CDR2 sequences are KGHDR and SFDVKD. The CDR3 loop spans 17 amino acids. CDR3 region: CATSDSTGTYSNQPQHF. The CDR3 bases are TGTGCCACCAGTGATTCGACAGGGACTTATAGCAATCAGCCCCAGCATTTT.

This sequence joins TRBV7-3 and TRBJ1-4; D gene uncertain. CDR3 length: 16 residues. Trimming took off 1 base at V and 7 bases at J, with 16 bases between the two ends. Germline V gene data show CDR1 as SGHTA and CDR2 as FQGTGA. CDR3 DNA: TGTGCCAGCAGCTTAAGGGCGATTGGGGAGGGTGAAAAACTGTTTTTT. Amino acid sequence: CASSLRAIGEGEKLFF.

The chain links TRBV14 to TRBJ1-1, with D uncertain. V lost 1 base to trimming and J lost 5 bases, with 11 bases between them. CDR1 and CDR2 from the germline V gene are SGHDN and FVKESK. This CDR3 comprises 14 residues. The CDR3 is CASSQVMGGTEAFF. The DNA of the CDR3 is TGTGCCAGCAGCCAAGTCATGGGAGGGACTGAAGCTTTCTTT.

J is TRBJ2-2 and V is TRBV18, with TRBD2 matching 7 bases. Per the germline V gene, CDR1 is KGHSH and CDR2 is LQKENI. Trimming at V came to 3 bases and at J to 0 bases, leaving 1 base not matched to a gene. There are 15 residues in the CDR3. The CDR3 coding sequence is TGTGCCAGCTCACCTGGGGGGGCGAACACCGGGGAGCTGTTTTTT. Encoded protein: CASSPGGANTGELFF.

CDR3 sequence reads: CASRRRLGNTIYF. In DNA form, the CDR3 reads TGTGCCAGCAGGCGCCGCCTCGGAAACACCATATATTTT. The rearrangement links TRBV12-3 or TRBV12-4 to TRBJ1-3; D not certain. V lost 6 bases and J 4 bases, leaving 10 bases between the germline ends. The CDR3 totals 13 residues.

This clone is a singleton in its sample. CDR3 sequence: CASSLVSGGQETQYF. Here the CDR3 DNA reads TGTGCCAGCAGCTTAGTCTCTGGCGGACAAGAGACCCAGTACTTC. The chain combines TRBV7-2 with TRBJ2-5; D ambiguous. V shed 1 base and J shed 2 bases, with 11 bases lying between them. Germline V gene lookup returns CDR1 SGHTA and CDR2 FQGNSA. The CDR3 spans 15 residues.

The chain recombines TRBV29-1 with TRBJ2-7, with 9 bases aligning to TRBD1. CDR3 length: 12 amino acids. With V trimmed by 8 bases and J by 5 bases, 7 bases remained unmatched. Per germline, CDR1 SQVTM and CDR2 ANQGSEA. The CDR3 DNA is TGCAGCTTGGGGGGACAGGGCCACGAGCAGTACTTC. Translated: CSLGGQGHEQYF.

V gene TRBV3-1 (or the pseudogene TRBV3-2) combines with J gene TRBJ1-2; D not certain. Trimming pared 0 bases from V and 4 bases from J, leaving 12 bases between. The CDR3 runs 15 residues. Per germline, CDR1 LGHDT and CDR2 YNNKEL (reference sequence). CDR3 in DNA: TGTGCCAGCAGCCAAGACTGGGCAAACTCCTATGGCTACACCTTC. Translated, it gives CASSQDWANSYGYTF.

The count of this clone is one. V usage is TRBV7-2 and J usage is TRBJ2-7; weak D call: TRBD1 (5 bases). Germline V lookup: CDR1 SGHTA, CDR2 FQGNSA. V was clipped by 5 bases and J by 3 bases, with 14 bases between them. The CDR3 spans 14 residues. CDR3 amino acids: CASSRASDNYEQYF. CDR3 sequence (DNA): TGTGCCAGCAGCCGTGCCTCGGACAACTACGAGCAGTACTTC.

V gene TRBV14 combines with J gene TRBJ2-5, with D maybe TRBD1 (7 bases). Germline loops: CDR1 SGHDN, CDR2 FVKESK. The CDR3 has 15 amino acids. V lost 4 bases to trimming and J lost 3 bases, with 15 bases between them. This CDR3 reads CASSRRRGREETQYF. For the CDR3, the DNA is TGTGCCAGCAGCCGCCGGAGGGGGCGTGAAGAGACCCAGTACTTC.

The J gene is TRBJ2-3, the V gene TRBV7-6, with 7 bases identical to TRBD1. The CDR3 runs to 16 residues. CDR1 is SGHVS and CDR2 is FNYEAQ in the germline V gene. V shed 1 base and J 2 bases; nucleotides not matched to a gene: 6. The CDR3 nucleotides are TGTGCCAGCAGCTTAGAGACAGGGCCCCACACAGATACGCAGTATTTT. This translates into CASSLETGPHTDTQYF.

This chain connects TRBV4-1 to TRBJ2-3; 10 nucleotides agree with TRBD1. The CDR3 consists of 15 residues. V was clipped by 3 bases and J by 5 bases; unmatched bases: 5. CDR1 MGHRA and CDR2 YSYEKL come from the germline V gene. This chain's CDR3 is CASSHPGQGGDTQYF. In DNA form, the CDR3 reads TGCGCCAGCAGCCACCCCGGACAGGGGGGAGATACGCAGTATTTT.